The 10 T cell receptor beta chains in this list originate from one sample, sequenced in a study of cytomegalovirus exposure and HLA in healthy donors. With 60 Vbeta and 13 Jbeta primers, the PCR was carried out. Data came from immunoSEQ multiplex PCR; TCRdb stores just in-frame clones and leaves some out. This table holds about 73,000 clones, 75% found once. The sequenced sample was PBMCs. The source of these receptors is a man aged 65-85 years in good health and CMV-seronegative.

The rearrangement uses TRBV7-8 and TRBJ1-5, with 9 bases lining up with TRBD1. CDR1 SGHVS and CDR2 FQNEAQ come from the germline V gene. The CDR3 spans 15 residues. After removal of 4 bases from V and 5 bases from J, the junction contained 6 bases not matched to a gene. This CDR3 is CASSWGQGGYQPQHF. CDR3 sequence (DNA): TGTGCCAGCAGCTGGGGACAGGGCGGGTATCAGCCCCAGCATTTT.

This clone was recorded a few times. The rearrangement links TRBV10-1 to TRBJ2-2; unclear D gene. With 1 base removed from V and 2 bases from J, the gap between germline ends came to 5 bases. CDR3 length equals 14 residues. Germline-derived CDR1 and CDR2 are WNHNN and SYGVQD (reference sequence). The DNA for the CDR3 is TGCGCCAGCAGTGAGTGGCCCAACACCGGGGAGCTGTTTTTT. The encoded protein is CASSEWPNTGELFF.

The chain is built from TRBV5-1 and TRBJ1-4, with TRBD1 matching over 9 bases. CDR1 SGHRS and CDR2 YFSETQ come from the germline V gene. J lost 1 base, V lost 2 bases, and 3 bases had no gene match. CDR3 length: 16 amino acids. This CDR3 reads CASSLTGGLTNEKLFF. In DNA, the CDR3 is TGCGCCAGCAGCTTAACAGGGGGCTTAACTAATGAAAAACTGTTTTTT.

The chain links TRBV5-6 to TRBJ2-5, with D maybe TRBD1 (9 bases). The V gene lost 4 bases and the J gene lost 5 bases, with 21 bases spanning the gap. The CDR3 loop spans 16 amino acids. Per the germline V gene, CDR1 is SGHDT and CDR2 is YYEEEE. CDR3 nucleotide sequence: TGTGCCAGCAGCACGGGGGGGACAGGGCGGGCGGAGACCCAGTACTTC. Its translation is CASSTGGTGRAETQYF. The full variable domain, its missing parts supplied by reference TRBV5-6 and TRBJ2-5, is DAGVTQSPTHLIKTRGQQVTLRCSPKSGHDTVSWYQQALGQGPQFIFQYYEEEERQRGNFPDRFSGHQFPNYSSELNVNALLLGDSALYLCASSTGGTGRAETQYFGPGTRLLVL.

J is TRBJ2-7 and V is TRBV7-2; 9 bases agree with TRBD1. The CDR3 consists of 15 residues. Germline loops: CDR1 SGHTA, CDR2 FQGNSA. The V segment lost 4 bases and the J segment 6 bases; nucleotides outside the gene matches: 10. This CDR3 reads CASSSSPGQGVEQYF. CDR3 nucleotides: TGTGCCAGCAGCTCGTCTCCGGGACAGGGAGTCGAGCAGTACTTC.

The chain is built from TRBV7-2 and TRBJ1-1, with a weak D call TRBD1 (5 bases). Trimming pared 5 bases from V and 0 bases from J, leaving 16 bases between. The CDR3 has 16 amino acids. The germline V gene has CDR1 SGHTA and CDR2 FQGNSA. The CDR3 bases are TGTGCCAGCAGCCCCGGGGAGGGGCCAATGAACACTGAAGCTTTCTTT. Encoded protein: CASSPGEGPMNTEAFF. Drawing the rest from reference TRBV7-2 and TRBJ1-1, the complete variable domain is GAGVSQSPSNKVTEKGKDVELRCDPISGHTALYWYRQSLGQGLEFLIYFQGNSAPDKSGLPSDRFSAERTGGSVSTLTIQRTQQEDSAVYLCASSPGEGPMNTEAFFGQGTRLTVV.

This chain connects TRBV4-1 to TRBJ2-7, with D tentatively TRBD2 (5 bases). The CDR3 covers 16 residues. Germline V gene sequence: CDR1 MGHRA, CDR2 YSYEKL. Trimming took 0 bases from V and 9 from J, leaving 21 bases between them. The CDR3 loop reads CASSQDPAGAVLRQYF. The CDR3 coding sequence is TGCGCCAGCAGCCAAGATCCCGCGGGTGCAGTTCTCCGGCAGTACTTC.

The chain is built from TRBV19 and TRBJ2-4; 9 positions match TRBD1. The CDR3 spans 14 residues. V gave up 4 bases and J gave up 8 bases; unmatched junction bases: 6. Germline-derived CDR1 and CDR2 are LNHDA and SQIVND (reference sequence). The DNA of the CDR3 is TGTGCCAGTAGTACGGGACAGGGAGTAGACATTCAGTACTTC. It encodes CASSTGQGVDIQYF.

This chain links TRBV4-3 with TRBJ2-3; TRBD2 matches 14 bases. The V gene end was trimmed by 4 bases and the J gene end by 4 bases; junction bases not matched to a gene: 7. Germline V gene lookup returns CDR1 LGHNA and CDR2 YSLEER. The CDR3 loop spans 17 amino acids. DNA of the CDR3: TGCGCCAGCAGCCGGGGGACTAGCGGGAGAATTGCAGATACGCAGTATTTT. This sequence encodes CASSRGTSGRIADTQYF.

The V call is TRBV11-3, the J call TRBJ1-1; 9 nucleotides agree with TRBD1. Germline V gene data show CDR1 as SGHNT and CDR2 as YENEEA. With V trimmed by 5 bases and J by 1 base, 5 bases remained unmatched. The CDR3 contains 15 residues. CDR3 sequence: CASSPQGARNTEAFF. The CDR3 DNA is TGTGCCAGCAGCCCACAGGGGGCTCGGAACACTGAAGCTTTCTTT.